This T cell receptor (beta chain) appears in the sequencing data of a study of T cells after yellow fever vaccination. The CDR3 runs 11 residues. Trimming cost V 0 bases and J 4 bases, with 3 bases left between them. Germline V gives CDR1 DFQATT, CDR2 SNEGSKA (reference sequence). TCRdb reprocessed the 5' RACE reads via MiXCR and lists one record per CDR3 protein. The data contain under 550,000 distinct CDR3 sequences, 21% of them singletons. Concerning this clonotype: The target antigen is unknown.

Findings and limits, study-wide: Contaminating bulk clonotypes could be abundant in FACS-sorted repertoires. Clones that expanded after primary vaccination mostly reappeared after the booster (just under 98% CD4, approximately 85% CD8).

The sequencing here drew on PBMCs, taken 21 days after the first yellow fever vaccination. The chain is built from TRBV20-1 and TRBJ1-2; D remains unclear. The sequence came from a man younger than 35 who received the YFV17D yellow fever vaccine. CDR3 bases: TGCAGTGCTAGAGATTTCTATGGCTACACCTTC. Translation: CSARDFYGYTF.